These 11 T cell receptor beta chains originate from one sample sequenced in a study of blood T cell repertoires in COVID-19. Produced via immunoSEQ multiplex PCR; TCRdb's table is partial and in-frame only. Of hundreds of thousands of clones listed, 90% to 95% are singletons. The sample taken for sequencing was peripheral blood. These receptors all come from a man aged 55 to 70 with COVID-19, enrolled during active disease.

The V call is TRBV4-2, the J call TRBJ1-2; D call uncertain. The CDR3 spans 13 residues. V was cut by 0 bases and J by 4 bases, with 6 bases left in between. Germline assignment: CDR1 LGHNA and CDR2 YNFKEQ. CDR3 nucleotides: TGTGCCAGCAGCCAAGACCTGAGCTATGGCTACACCTTC. It yields the protein CASSQDLSYGYTF.

The rearrangement joins TRBV7-2 to TRBJ2-2; TRBD1 is a possible D gene (7 bases). The CDR3 length is 16 residues. The germline gives CDR1 SGHTA, CDR2 FQGNSA. V shed 2 bases and J shed 4 bases, with 14 bases lying between them. CDR3 residues: CASSLNTGEATGELFF. The CDR3 nucleotides are TGTGCCAGCAGCTTAAACACAGGGGAGGCCACCGGGGAGCTGTTTTTT. Looking up the rest from reference TRBV7-2 and TRBJ2-2 gives the full variable domain: GAGVSQSPSNKVTEKGKDVELRCDPISGHTALYWYRQSLGQGLEFLIYFQGNSAPDKSGLPSDRFSAERTGGSVSTLTIQRTQQEDSAVYLCASSLNTGEATGELFFGEGSRLTVL.

V usage is TRBV18 and J usage is TRBJ2-5; D is unclear. CDR1 is KGHSH and CDR2 is LQKENI in the germline V gene. CDR3 length: 12 amino acids. Deletions cut 3 bases from V and 4 bases from J, with 6 bases between. This CDR3 reads CASSPSRETQYF. In DNA, the CDR3 is TGTGCCAGCTCACCCTCCCGAGAGACCCAGTACTTC.

The chain has TRBV29-1 and TRBJ1-2, with D possibly matching TRBD1 (5 bases). V was trimmed by 1 base and J by 4 bases, leaving 7 bases between them. Germline values: CDR1 SQVTM, CDR2 ANQGSEA. The CDR3 runs 12 residues. The CDR3 DNA reads TGCAGCGTTGAAGGGGGCGGCTATGGCTACACCTTC. It translates to CSVEGGGYGYTF. Looking up the rest from reference TRBV29-1 and TRBJ1-2 gives the full variable domain: SAVISQKPSRDICQRGTSLTIQCQVDSQVTMMFWYRQQPGQSLTLIATANQGSEATYESGFVIDKFPISRPNLTFSTLTVSNMSPEDSSIYLCSVEGGGYGYTFGSGTRLTVV.

This clone was detected a few times. V and J are TRBV14 and TRBJ2-7; 9 bases line up with TRBD2. The CDR3 totals 14 residues. CDR1 is SGHDN, CDR2 FVKESK, per germline. Unmatched junction bases numbered 6, after V lost 2 bases and J lost 7 bases. CDR3 bases: TGTGCCAGCAGCCAACGTAGCGGGAGTGGTGAGCAGTACTTC. It translates to CASSQRSGSGEQYF.

The V and J genes are TRBV20-1 and TRBJ1-2; D gene uncertain. The germline V gene has CDR1 DFQATT and CDR2 SNEGSKA (reference sequence). The V and J ends lost 6 bases and 8 bases respectively, with 16 bases between them. The CDR3 runs 12 residues. For the CDR3, the DNA is TGCAGTGCAAGTGGACTTCAAAGAGGCTACACCTTC. This codes for CSASGLQRGYTF.

As to this clone: The same CDR3 can be traced to other DNA sequences in this sample. The chain combines TRBV28 with TRBJ2-3; the D is unclear. Germline V gene data show CDR1 as MDHEN and CDR2 as SYDVKM. Trimming took off 3 bases at V and 6 bases at J, with 4 bases between the two ends. This CDR3 comprises 11 residues. The CDR3 sequence: CASSLRDTQYF. The CDR3 nucleotides are TGTGCCAGCAGTTTGCGGGATACGCAGTATTTT.

The chain links TRBV24-1 to TRBJ2-3; a possible D gene is TRBD1 (6 bases). The CDR3 is 11 amino acids. Germline assignment: CDR1 KGHDR and CDR2 SFDVKD. Trimming shortened V by 12 bases and J by 5 bases, and 11 bases separated the two germline ends. CDR3 region: CASTGLDTQYF. Here the CDR3 DNA reads TGTGCCTCGACAGGCCTAGATACGCAGTATTTT.

In nucleotides, the CDR3 is TGTGCCTGGTCTTCAGGGCTCAATCAGCCCCAGCATTTT. Translating it yields CAWSSGLNQPQHF. The J gene is TRBJ1-5, the V gene TRBV30; D possibly corresponds to TRBD1 (5 bases). CDR1 is GTSNPN and CDR2 is SVGIG in the germline V gene (reference sequence). This CDR3 comprises 13 residues. Trimming took off 5 bases at V and 3 bases at J, with 11 bases between the two ends.

The chain links TRBV9 to TRBJ1-5; possible D gene TRBD1, 6 bases. V lost 6 bases and J lost 2, with 12 bases in between. The CDR3 is 14 residues long. Germline CDR1 SGDLS, CDR2 YYNGEE. In nucleotides, the CDR3 is TGTGCCAGCAAGATACAGGGCGGCAATCAGCCCCAGCATTTT. Translating it yields CASKIQGGNQPQHF.

Written as DNA, the CDR3 is TGTGCCTGGACAGGGGGCGATACGCAGTATTTT. Residues: CAWTGGDTQYF. The chain recombines TRBV30 with TRBJ2-3; 8 bases map to TRBD1. CDR3 length: 11 amino acids. Per the germline V gene, CDR1 is GTSNPN and CDR2 is SVGIG (reference sequence). After removal of 4 bases from V and 6 bases from J, the junction contained 0 bases not matched to a gene.